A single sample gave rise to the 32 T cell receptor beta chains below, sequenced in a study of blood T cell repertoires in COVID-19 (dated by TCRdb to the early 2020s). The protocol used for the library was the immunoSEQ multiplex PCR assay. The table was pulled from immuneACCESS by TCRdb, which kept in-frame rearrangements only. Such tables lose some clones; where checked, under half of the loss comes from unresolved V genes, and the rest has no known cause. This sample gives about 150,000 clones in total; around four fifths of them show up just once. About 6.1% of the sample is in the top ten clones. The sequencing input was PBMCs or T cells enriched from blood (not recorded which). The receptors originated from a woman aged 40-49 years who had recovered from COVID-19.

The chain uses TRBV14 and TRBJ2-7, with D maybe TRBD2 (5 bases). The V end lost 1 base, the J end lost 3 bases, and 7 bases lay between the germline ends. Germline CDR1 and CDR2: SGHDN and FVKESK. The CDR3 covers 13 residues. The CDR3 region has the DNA TGTGCCAGCAGCCAAGTGAGCGGCTACGAGCAGTACTTC. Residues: CASSQVSGYEQYF. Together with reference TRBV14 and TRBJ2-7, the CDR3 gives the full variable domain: EAGVTQFPSHSVIEKGQTVTLRCDPISGHDNLYWYRRVMGKEIKFLLHFVKESKQDESGMPNNRFLAERTGGTYSTLKVQPAELEDSGVYFCASSQVSGYEQYFGPGTRLTVT.

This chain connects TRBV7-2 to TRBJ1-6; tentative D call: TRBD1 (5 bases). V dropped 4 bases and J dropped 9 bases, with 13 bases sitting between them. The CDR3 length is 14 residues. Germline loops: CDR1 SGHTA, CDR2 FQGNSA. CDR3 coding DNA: TGTGCCAGCAGCTCGGGCAGGGAGGGTTCACCCCTCCACTTT. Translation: CASSSGREGSPLHF.

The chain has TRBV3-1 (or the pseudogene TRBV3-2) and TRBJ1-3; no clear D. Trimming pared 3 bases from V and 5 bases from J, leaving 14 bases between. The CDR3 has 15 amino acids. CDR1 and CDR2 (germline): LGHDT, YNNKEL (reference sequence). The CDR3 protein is CASSHALEGRNTIYF. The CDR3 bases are TGTGCCAGCAGCCATGCACTTGAGGGTAGAAACACCATATATTTT.

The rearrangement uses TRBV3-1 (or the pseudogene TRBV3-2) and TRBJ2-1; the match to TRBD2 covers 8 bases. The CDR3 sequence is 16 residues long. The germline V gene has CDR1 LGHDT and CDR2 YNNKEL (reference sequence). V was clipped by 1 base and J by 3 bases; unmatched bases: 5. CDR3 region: CASSQAGTRYYNEQFF. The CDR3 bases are TGTGCCAGCAGCCAAGCAGGGACTAGATACTACAATGAGCAGTTCTTC.

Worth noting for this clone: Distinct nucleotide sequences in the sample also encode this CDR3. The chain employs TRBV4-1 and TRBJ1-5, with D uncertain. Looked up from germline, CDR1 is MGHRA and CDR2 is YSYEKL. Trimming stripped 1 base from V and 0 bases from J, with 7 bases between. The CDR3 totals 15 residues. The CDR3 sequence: CASSQGPGSNQPQHF. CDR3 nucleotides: TGCGCCAGCAGCCAAGGACCGGGTAGCAATCAGCCCCAGCATTTT.

The CDR3 is CASSLLVGQGDNEQFF. The CDR3 DNA is TGTGCCAGCAGCTTACTAGTGGGACAGGGAGACAATGAGCAGTTCTTC. The chain has TRBV7-8 and TRBJ2-1, with 9 bases aligning to TRBD1. The V gene end was trimmed by 2 bases and the J gene end by 5 bases; junction bases not matched to a gene: 7. This CDR3 comprises 16 residues. Looked up from germline, CDR1 is SGHVS and CDR2 is FQNEAQ.

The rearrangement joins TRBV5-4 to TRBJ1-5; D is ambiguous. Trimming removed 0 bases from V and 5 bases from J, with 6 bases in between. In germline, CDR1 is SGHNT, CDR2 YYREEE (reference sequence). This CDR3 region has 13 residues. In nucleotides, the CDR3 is TGTGCCAGCAGCTTGGACATCTATCAGCCCCAGCATTTT. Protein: CASSLDIYQPQHF.

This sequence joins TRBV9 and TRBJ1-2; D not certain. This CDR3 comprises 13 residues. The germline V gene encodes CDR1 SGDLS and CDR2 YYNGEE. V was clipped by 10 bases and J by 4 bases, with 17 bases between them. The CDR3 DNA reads TGTGCCGGACTGAGGGTCGGTTTCTATGGCTACACCTTC. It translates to CAGLRVGFYGYTF.

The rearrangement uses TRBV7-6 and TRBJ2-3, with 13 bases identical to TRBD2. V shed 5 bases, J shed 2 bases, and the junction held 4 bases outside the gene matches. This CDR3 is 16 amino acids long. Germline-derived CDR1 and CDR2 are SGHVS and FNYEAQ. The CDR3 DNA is TGTGCCAGCAGCCTGGGACTAGCGGGACCCACAGATACGCAGTATTTT. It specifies CASSLGLAGPTDTQYF. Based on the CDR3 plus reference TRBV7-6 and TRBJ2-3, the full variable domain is GAGVSQSPRYKVTKRGQDVALRCDPISGHVSLYWYRQALGQGPEFLTYFNYEAQQDKSGLPNDRFSAERPEGSISTLTIQRTEQRDSAMYRCASSLGLAGPTDTQYFGPGTRLTVL.

The CDR3 here is CASSQLWTGEITEAFF. Here the CDR3 DNA reads TGCGCCAGCAGCCAGTTATGGACAGGGGAAATCACTGAAGCTTTCTTT. The rearrangement links TRBV4-1 to TRBJ1-1, with TRBD1 matching over 9 bases. This CDR3 region has 16 residues. Germline V CDR1 and CDR2: MGHRA, YSYEKL. Germline trimming cut 3 bases from V and 4 bases from J; bases unmatched to any gene: 9.

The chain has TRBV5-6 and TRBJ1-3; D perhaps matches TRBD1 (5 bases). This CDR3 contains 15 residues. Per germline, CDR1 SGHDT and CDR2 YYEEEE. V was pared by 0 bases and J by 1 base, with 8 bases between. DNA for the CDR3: TGTGCCAGCAGCTTGGGGGGACTGTCTGGAAACACCATATATTTT. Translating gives CASSLGGLSGNTIYF.

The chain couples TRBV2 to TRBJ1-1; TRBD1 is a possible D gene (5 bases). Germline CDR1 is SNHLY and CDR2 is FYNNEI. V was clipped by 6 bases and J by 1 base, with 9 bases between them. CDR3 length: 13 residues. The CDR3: CASRPTGNTEAFF. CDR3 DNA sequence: TGTGCCAGCAGACCTACAGGGAACACTGAAGCTTTCTTT. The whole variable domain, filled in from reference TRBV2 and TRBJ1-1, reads EPEVTQTPSHQVTQMGQEVILRCVPISNHLYFYWYRQILGQKVEFLVSFYNNEISEKSEIFDDQFSVERPDGSNFTLKIRSTKLEDSAMYFCASRPTGNTEAFFGQGTRLTVV.

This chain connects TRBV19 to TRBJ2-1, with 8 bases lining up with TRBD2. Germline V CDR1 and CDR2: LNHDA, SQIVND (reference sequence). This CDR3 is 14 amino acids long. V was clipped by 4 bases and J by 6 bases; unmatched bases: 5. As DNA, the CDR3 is TGTGCCAGTAGTACCTGGACTAGCCGCAATGAGCAGTTCTTC. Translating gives CASSTWTSRNEQFF.

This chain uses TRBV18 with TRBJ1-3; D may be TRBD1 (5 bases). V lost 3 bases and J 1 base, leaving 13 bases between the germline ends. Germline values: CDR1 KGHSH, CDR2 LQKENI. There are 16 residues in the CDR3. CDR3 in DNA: TGTGCCAGCTCACCGGTCAGGGAATGGTCTGGAAACACCATATATTTT. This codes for CASSPVREWSGNTIYF.

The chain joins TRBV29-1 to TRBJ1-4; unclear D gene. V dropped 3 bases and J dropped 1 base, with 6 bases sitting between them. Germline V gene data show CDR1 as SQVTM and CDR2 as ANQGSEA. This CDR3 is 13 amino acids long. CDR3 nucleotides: TGCAGCGTTGAGGCCAGAACTAATGAAAAACTGTTTTTT. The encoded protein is CSVEARTNEKLFF. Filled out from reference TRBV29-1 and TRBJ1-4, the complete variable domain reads SAVISQKPSRDICQRGTSLTIQCQVDSQVTMMFWYRQQPGQSLTLIATANQGSEATYESGFVIDKFPISRPNLTFSTLTVSNMSPEDSSIYLCSVEARTNEKLFFGSGTQLSVL.

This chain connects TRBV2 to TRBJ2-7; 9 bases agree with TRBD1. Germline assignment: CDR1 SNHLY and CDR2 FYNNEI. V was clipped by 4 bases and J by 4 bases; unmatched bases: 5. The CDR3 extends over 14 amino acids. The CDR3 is CASSADRGKYEQYF. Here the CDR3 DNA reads TGTGCCAGCAGTGCGGACAGGGGAAAATACGAGCAGTACTTC.

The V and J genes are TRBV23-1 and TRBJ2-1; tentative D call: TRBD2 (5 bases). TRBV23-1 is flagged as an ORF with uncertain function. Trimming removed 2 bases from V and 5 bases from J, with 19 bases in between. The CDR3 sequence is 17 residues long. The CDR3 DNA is TGCGCCAGCAGTCAAGGAGGACCTAGATATCTCCACAATGAGCAGTTCTTC. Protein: CASSQGGPRYLHNEQFF.

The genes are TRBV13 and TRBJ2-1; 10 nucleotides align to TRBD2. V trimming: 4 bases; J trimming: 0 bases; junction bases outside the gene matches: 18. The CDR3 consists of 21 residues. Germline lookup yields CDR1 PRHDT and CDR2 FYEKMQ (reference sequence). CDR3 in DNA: TGTGCCAGCAGCTCTAGGGGAGGACTAGCGGAAGTTTCAAGCTCCTACAATGAGCAGTTCTTC. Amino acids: CASSSRGGLAEVSSSYNEQFF.

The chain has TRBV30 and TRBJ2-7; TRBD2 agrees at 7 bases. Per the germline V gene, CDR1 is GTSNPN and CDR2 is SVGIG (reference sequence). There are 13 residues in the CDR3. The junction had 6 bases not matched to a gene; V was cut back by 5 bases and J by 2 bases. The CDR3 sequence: CAWDWGGAYEQYF. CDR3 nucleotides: TGTGCCTGGGATTGGGGGGGAGCCTACGAGCAGTACTTC. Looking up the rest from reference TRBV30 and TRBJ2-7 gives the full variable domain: SQTIHQWPATLVQPVGSPLSLECTVEGTSNPNLYWYRQAAGRGLQLLFYSVGIGQISSEVPQNLSASRPQDRQFILSSKKLLLSDSGFYLCAWDWGGAYEQYFGPGTRLTVT.

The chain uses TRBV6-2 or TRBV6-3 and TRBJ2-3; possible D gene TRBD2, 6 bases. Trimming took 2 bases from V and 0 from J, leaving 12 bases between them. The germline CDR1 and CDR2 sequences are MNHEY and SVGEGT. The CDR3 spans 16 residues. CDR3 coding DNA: TGTGCCAGCAGTTACATTGAGCGGGCTAGCACAGATACGCAGTATTTT. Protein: CASSYIERASTDTQYF.

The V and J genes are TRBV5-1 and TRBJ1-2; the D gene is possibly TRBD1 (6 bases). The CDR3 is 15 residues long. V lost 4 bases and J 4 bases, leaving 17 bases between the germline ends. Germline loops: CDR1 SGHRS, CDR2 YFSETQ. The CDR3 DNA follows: TGCGCCAGCAGCCCGTGGACAGTAAGAGGCTATGGCTACACCTTC. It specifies CASSPWTVRGYGYTF.

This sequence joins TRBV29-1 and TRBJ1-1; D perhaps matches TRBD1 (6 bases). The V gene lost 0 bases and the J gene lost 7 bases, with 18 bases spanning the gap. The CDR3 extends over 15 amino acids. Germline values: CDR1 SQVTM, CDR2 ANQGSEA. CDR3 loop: CSVEDLLGEQGEAFF. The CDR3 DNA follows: TGCAGCGTTGAAGATCTTTTGGGGGAACAGGGTGAAGCTTTCTTT.

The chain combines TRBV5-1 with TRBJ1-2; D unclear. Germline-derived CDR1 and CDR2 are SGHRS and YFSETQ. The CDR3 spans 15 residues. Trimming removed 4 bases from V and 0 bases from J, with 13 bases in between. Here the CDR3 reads CASSTSPAANYGYTF. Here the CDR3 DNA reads TGCGCCAGCAGCACATCCCCGGCGGCTAACTATGGCTACACCTTC.

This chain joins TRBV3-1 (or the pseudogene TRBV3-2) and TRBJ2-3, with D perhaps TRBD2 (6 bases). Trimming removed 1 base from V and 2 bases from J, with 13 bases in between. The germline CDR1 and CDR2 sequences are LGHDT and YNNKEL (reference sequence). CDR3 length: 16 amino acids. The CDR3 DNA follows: TGTGCCAGCAGCCAAGTTCCGGCGGGACTCACAGATACGCAGTATTTT. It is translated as CASSQVPAGLTDTQYF.

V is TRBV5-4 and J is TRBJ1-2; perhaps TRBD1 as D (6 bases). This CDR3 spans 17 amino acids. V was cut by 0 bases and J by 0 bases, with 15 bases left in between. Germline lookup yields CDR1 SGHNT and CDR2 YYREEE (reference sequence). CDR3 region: CASSLARGPRTNYGYTF. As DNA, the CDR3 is TGTGCCAGCAGCTTGGCCAGGGGACCAAGGACTAACTATGGCTACACCTTC.

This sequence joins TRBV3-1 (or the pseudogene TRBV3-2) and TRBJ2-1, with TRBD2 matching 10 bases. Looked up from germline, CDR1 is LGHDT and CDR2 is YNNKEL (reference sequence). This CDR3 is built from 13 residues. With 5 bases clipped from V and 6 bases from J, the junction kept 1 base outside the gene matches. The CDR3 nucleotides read TGTGCCAGCAGCTGGACTAGCGGCAATGAGCAGTTCTTC. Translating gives CASSWTSGNEQFF.

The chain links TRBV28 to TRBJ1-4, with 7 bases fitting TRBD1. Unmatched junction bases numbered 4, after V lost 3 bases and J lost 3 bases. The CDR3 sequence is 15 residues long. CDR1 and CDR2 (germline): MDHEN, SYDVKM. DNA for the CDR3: TGTGCCAGCAGTTTCCCTGGACAGGCTAATGAAAAACTGTTTTTT. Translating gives CASSFPGQANEKLFF.

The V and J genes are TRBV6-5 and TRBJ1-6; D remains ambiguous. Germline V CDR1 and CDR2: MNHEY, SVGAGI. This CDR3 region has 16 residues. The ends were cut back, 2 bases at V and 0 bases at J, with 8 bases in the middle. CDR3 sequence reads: CASSYTARSYNSPLHF. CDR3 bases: TGTGCCAGCAGTTACACAGCCCGCTCCTATAATTCACCCCTCCACTTT.

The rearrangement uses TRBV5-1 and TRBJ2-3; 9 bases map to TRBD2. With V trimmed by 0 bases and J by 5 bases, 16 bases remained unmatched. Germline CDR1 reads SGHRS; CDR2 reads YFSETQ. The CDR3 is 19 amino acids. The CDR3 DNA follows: TGCGCCAGCAGCTTGGGGCTAGCGGGGAGATCCCTTTGGGTAGATACGCAGTATTTT. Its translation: CASSLGLAGRSLWVDTQYF.

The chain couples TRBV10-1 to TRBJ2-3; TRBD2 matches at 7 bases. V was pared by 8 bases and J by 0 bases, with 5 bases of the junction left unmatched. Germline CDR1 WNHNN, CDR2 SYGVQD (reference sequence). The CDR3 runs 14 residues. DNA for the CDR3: TGCGCCAGCTCGGGGGGTCACAGCACAGATACGCAGTATTTT. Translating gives CASSGGHSTDTQYF.

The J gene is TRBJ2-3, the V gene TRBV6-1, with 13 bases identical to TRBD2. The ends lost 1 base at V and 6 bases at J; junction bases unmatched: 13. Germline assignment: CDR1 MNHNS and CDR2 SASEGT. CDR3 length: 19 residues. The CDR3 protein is CASSEGKTSGRPKWDTQYF. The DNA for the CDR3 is TGTGCCAGCAGTGAAGGGAAGACTAGCGGGAGGCCGAAATGGGATACGCAGTATTTT.

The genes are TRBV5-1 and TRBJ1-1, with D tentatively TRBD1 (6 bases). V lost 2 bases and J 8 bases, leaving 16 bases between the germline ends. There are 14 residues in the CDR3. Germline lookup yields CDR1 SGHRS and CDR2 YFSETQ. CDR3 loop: CASSLRQGIREAFF. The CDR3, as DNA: TGCGCCAGCAGCTTAAGGCAGGGGATCAGGGAAGCTTTCTTT.